Listed below are T cell receptor beta chains from one sample, sequenced in a study of blood T cells in healthy people across ages. One entry per CDR3 protein results from TCRdb running MiXCR on the 5' RACE reads. Among about 830,000 distinct CDR3 sequences, around 62% were seen once, and the ten largest hold 28%. Specimen: blood. Receptors originate from a man under 40 in good health. Both conserved end residues are part of each CDR3. A D gene is named only where the DNA matches it firmly. Clone size is not always given. Where it is, it says once, few, many or a class for expanded clones.

TGTGCCAGCAGCGCTGATTACAGGGGTTGGAAGGAGACCCAGTACTTC,CASSADYRGWKETQYF,-,TRBD1,TRBV7-3,TRBJ2-5
TGCAGTGCTAGAGGCCGGGGACCGGAATACGAGCAGTACTTC,CSARGRGPEYEQYF,-,-,TRBV20-1,TRBJ2-7
TGCAGTGCCCAAGCCGTACTAGCGGATACGCAGTATTTT,CSAQAVLADTQYF,few,TRBD2,TRBV20-1,TRBJ2-3
TGCGCCAGCAGCCAAGAAACGGGCTCCTATGGCTACACCTTC,CASSQETGSYGYTF,many,-,TRBV4-3,TRBJ1-2
TGTGCCAGCAGCTTAGATTCGCAGGGATATGGCTACACCTTC,CASSLDSQGYGYTF,once,-,TRBV7-9,TRBJ1-2
TGTGCCAGTACCCTAGGTTGGGGTGACTCCTACGAGCAGTACTTC,CASTLGWGDSYEQYF,-,-,TRBV19,TRBJ2-7
TGTGCCAGCAGCGCCCCGGGGGACGAGCAGTACTTC,CASSAPGDEQYF,-,-,TRBV4-2,TRBJ2-7
TGTGCCAGCAGCTTAAGGAGGGAACGGGAGGTTTACGAGCAGTACTTC,CASSLRREREVYEQYF,-,TRBD2,TRBV7-2,TRBJ2-7
TGTGCCACCAGCAGAGTAAGGGGAGATACGCAGTATTTT,CATSRVRGDTQYF,-,-,TRBV15,TRBJ2-3
TGCAGCGCTTTTGGGGGGCGGTACAATGAGCAGTTCTTC,CSAFGGRYNEQFF,-,-,TRBV29-1,TRBJ2-1
TGCAGTGCTAGAGATTGGGCGGACCCTACAAACACCGGGGAGCTGTTTTTT,CSARDWADPTNTGELFF,-,-,TRBV20-1,TRBJ2-2
TGTGCCAGCAGGTCGGGACGGAGCTCCTACGAGCAGTACTTC,CASRSGRSSYEQYF,few,-,TRBV12-3/TRBV12-4,TRBJ2-7
TGTGCCAGCAGTGAATCATGGAGGCTGACCAATCAGCCCCAGCATTTT,CASSESWRLTNQPQHF,-,-,TRBV6-1,TRBJ1-5
TGTGCCTACCAGGTTCCCCCTTATGAGCAGTTCTTC,CAYQVPPYEQFF,few,-,TRBV7-9,TRBJ2-1
TGTGCCAGCAGTTCGATCTCCGGGAGCCTTAGGGATACGCAGTATTTT,CASSSISGSLRDTQYF,-,-,TRBV12-3/TRBV12-4,TRBJ2-3
TGTGCCAGCAACCGACGGACAGGGAACTATGGCTACACCTTC,CASNRRTGNYGYTF,-,TRBD1,TRBV6-2/TRBV6-3,TRBJ1-2
TGTGCCATCAGTGAAGGGAAAACCACAGATACGCAGTATTTT,CAISEGKTTDTQYF,-,-,TRBV10-3,TRBJ2-3
TGCGCCAGCAGCCAAGATTTTGACAGGGGATACAAGAAGACCCAGTACTTC,CASSQDFDRGYKKTQYF,few,TRBD1,TRBV4-3,TRBJ2-5
TGTGCCAGCAGGGGACAGGGGGCGTGGTACGAGCAGTACTTC,CASRGQGAWYEQYF,few,TRBD1,TRBV6-2/TRBV6-3,TRBJ2-7
TGCAGTGCAACTAGCGAAGAGACCCAGTACTTC,CSATSEETQYF,-,TRBD2,TRBV20-1,TRBJ2-5
TGCGCCAGCAGCACCTGGACGGGCGCAGGGACCCAGTACTTC,CASSTWTGAGTQYF,-,-,TRBV5-1,TRBJ2-5
TGTGCCATCACCGGGGCGGAAACCTCCTACAATGAGCAGTACTTC,CAITGAETSYNEQYF,-,-,TRBV10-3,TRBJ2-7
TGTGCCAGCAGTGAGACTAGCGGGGGTGTTGCGGAGACCCAGTACTTC,CASSETSGGVAETQYF,few,TRBD2,TRBV2,TRBJ2-5
TGTGCCAGCAGCGTCGGGGACTCTGGGGCCAACGTCCTGACTTTC,CASSVGDSGANVLTF,few,-,TRBV9,TRBJ2-6
TGTGCCAGCAGCGCCCTGGGTCTAGCGGCCCAAGAGACCCAGTACTTC,CASSALGLAAQETQYF,few,TRBD2,TRBV5-6,TRBJ2-5
TGCGCCAGCAGCTTGCCCCCGGACAGGGACACCGATGAGCAGTTCTTC,CASSLPPDRDTDEQFF,-,TRBD1,TRBV5-1,TRBJ2-1
TGCGCCAGCAGCCGGGACAGGTTTGGAAACACCATATATTTT,CASSRDRFGNTIYF,-,TRBD1,TRBV4-3,TRBJ1-3
TGTGCCAGCAGTCACATGACAACACCTAGCACAGATACGCAGTATTTT,CASSHMTTPSTDTQYF,-,-,TRBV27,TRBJ2-3
TGTGCCAGCAGCCGAGTTAGAACCCGGGACAGGGCCTCTCATTCACCCCTCCACTTT,CASSRVRTRDRASHSPLHF,few,TRBD1,TRBV7-9,TRBJ1-6
TGTGCCAGCAGCTTAGTAGGAGCAGTTGGAGAAAAACTGTTTTTT,CASSLVGAVGEKLFF,-,-,TRBV7-2,TRBJ1-4
TGTGCCATCAGTGAGCGGCAGGTTAATGAAAAACTGTTTTTT,CAISERQVNEKLFF,-,-,TRBV10-3,TRBJ1-4
TGTGCCAGCAGTTTGCATGATCCGGGGGGCCGCACAGATACGCAGTATTTT,CASSLHDPGGRTDTQYF,-,-,TRBV12-3/TRBV12-4,TRBJ2-3
TGTGCCAGCACGATCAGCGGGGTGGCTCGAAATGAGCAGTTCTTC,CASTISGVARNEQFF,-,TRBD2,TRBV7-8,TRBJ2-1
TGTGCCAGCAGATTCCAGGGAGTCTACACCTTC,CASRFQGVYTF,-,-,TRBV28,TRBJ1-2
TGTGCCACCAGGATAGGGGCAGGGTTGAAGGGCAATCAGCCCCAGCATTTT,CATRIGAGLKGNQPQHF,-,-,TRBV15,TRBJ1-5
TGTGCCAGCAGCTTAAGAAGAGGGACTAGCGGGGGTTACAATGAGCAGTTCTTC,CASSLRRGTSGGYNEQFF,-,TRBD2,TRBV7-3,TRBJ2-1
TGCAGTGCTAGTGATAGCGGGGGGCGCGGCTCCTACGAGCAGTACTTC,CSASDSGGRGSYEQYF,few,TRBD2,TRBV20-1,TRBJ2-7
TGTGCCATCAGTGAGTCCCCGACAGGGACTGGGGCCAACGTCCTGACTTTC,CAISESPTGTGANVLTF,many,TRBD1,TRBV10-3,TRBJ2-6
TGTGCCAGCAGCGTAGCTCCGCAGGGCTCCTACGAGCAGTACTTC,CASSVAPQGSYEQYF,-,-,TRBV9,TRBJ2-7
TGTGCCAGCAGGGAAGCGGCCGGGACGGCTTCCTACGAGCAGTACTTC,CASREAAGTASYEQYF,-,-,TRBV2,TRBJ2-7
TGCGCCAGCAGCCAAGTCGCTAGCGGGGGCTACAGCTCCTACGAGCAGTACTTC,CASSQVASGGYSSYEQYF,-,TRBD2,TRBV4-1,TRBJ2-7
TGCAGTGCCATACTACCATACCAAGAGACCCAGTACTTC,CSAILPYQETQYF,-,-,TRBV20-1,TRBJ2-5
TGCAGCATGACAGGGGGCACCTACGAGCAGTACTTC,CSMTGGTYEQYF,-,TRBD1,TRBV29-1,TRBJ2-7
TGTGCCAGCAGTTACTCAGGGCGGACAAAGAACGAGCAGTACTTC,CASSYSGRTKNEQYF,-,-,TRBV6-2/TRBV6-3,TRBJ2-7
TGTGCCAGTGGGAGGGACAGCCAAGAGACCCAGTACTTC,CASGRDSQETQYF,-,-,TRBV2,TRBJ2-5
TGCAGCGTTGAACGGACAGGGTCTTTTGGCTACACCTTC,CSVERTGSFGYTF,few,TRBD1,TRBV29-1,TRBJ1-2
TGTGCCAGCAGTATACCTAGCGGGGGGGAGTACTTC,CASSIPSGGEYF,-,TRBD2,TRBV6-5,TRBJ2-7
TGTGCCAGCAGCCCATACGGTTCCCAGCCCCAGCATTTT,CASSPYGSQPQHF,-,-,TRBV7-2,TRBJ1-5
TGCAGTGCTCACCGACTAGCGGGGTACAATGAGCAGTTCTTC,CSAHRLAGYNEQFF,-,TRBD2,TRBV20-1,TRBJ2-1
TGTGCCAGCAGGGGGCTAGCCGATACGCAGTATTTT,CASRGLADTQYF,-,-,TRBV7-8,TRBJ2-3
TGTGCCAGCAGTTCTACGACTAGCGGGGGGGCATACAATGAGCAGTTCTTC,CASSSTTSGGAYNEQFF,-,TRBD2,TRBV6-2/TRBV6-3,TRBJ2-1
TGCAGCGTTGAAACACTAGCGGGGGTCAATGAGCAGTTCTTC,CSVETLAGVNEQFF,-,TRBD2,TRBV29-1,TRBJ2-1
TGTGCCAGCCTGGGGGACAGGGTGCTCGGGGCCAACGTCCTGACTTTC,CASLGDRVLGANVLTF,-,TRBD1,TRBV28,TRBJ2-6
TGTGCCAGCTCAACGGACAGTAACTATGGCTACACCTTC,CASSTDSNYGYTF,few,-,TRBV18,TRBJ1-2
TGTGCCAGCTCACCATCGGGGGGAGGCTCTGGGGCCAACGTCCTGACTTTC,CASSPSGGGSGANVLTF,-,TRBD2,TRBV18,TRBJ2-6
TGTGCCAGCAGCGTCATCCGGGACAGGGGGTACCAAGAGACCCAGTACTTC,CASSVIRDRGYQETQYF,-,TRBD1,TRBV7-9,TRBJ2-5
TGTGCCACCAGTGATTCCAAAGGGGGAAGTGACACCGGGGAGCTGTTTTTT,CATSDSKGGSDTGELFF,-,-,TRBV24-1,TRBJ2-2
TGTGCCAGCAGTTTAGGTAGCGGGGGAAAACTCTACGAGCAGTACTTC,CASSLGSGGKLYEQYF,-,TRBD2,TRBV12-3/TRBV12-4,TRBJ2-7
TGTGCCAGCAGTTTAGTACAGGGAGATACGCAGTATTTT,CASSLVQGDTQYF,-,-,TRBV12-3/TRBV12-4,TRBJ2-3
TGTGCCAGCAGCGCCGGGACAGGGTTCACTGAAGCTTTCTTT,CASSAGTGFTEAFF,-,TRBD1,TRBV5-4,TRBJ1-1